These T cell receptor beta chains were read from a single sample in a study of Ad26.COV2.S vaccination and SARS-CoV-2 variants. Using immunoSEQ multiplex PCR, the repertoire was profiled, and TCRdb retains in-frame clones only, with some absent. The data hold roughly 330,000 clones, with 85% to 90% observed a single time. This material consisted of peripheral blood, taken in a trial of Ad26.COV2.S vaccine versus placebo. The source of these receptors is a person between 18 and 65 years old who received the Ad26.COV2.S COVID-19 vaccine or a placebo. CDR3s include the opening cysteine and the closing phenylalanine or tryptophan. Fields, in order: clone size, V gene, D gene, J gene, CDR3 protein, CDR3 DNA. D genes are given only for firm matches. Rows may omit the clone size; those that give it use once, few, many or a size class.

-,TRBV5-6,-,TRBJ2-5,CASSLGSQETQYF,TGTGCCAGCAGCTTGGGCAGTCAAGAGACCCAGTACTTC
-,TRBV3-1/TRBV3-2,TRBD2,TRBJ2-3,CASSQALGGEADTQYF,TGTGCCAGCAGCCAAGCGCTGGGAGGGGAGGCGGATACGCAGTATTTT
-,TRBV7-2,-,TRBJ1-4,CASSRTGTNEKLFF,TGTGCCAGCAGCCGCACCGGAACTAATGAAAAACTGTTTTTT
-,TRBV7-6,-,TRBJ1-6,CASSPFKGDTSPLHF,TGTGCCAGCAGCCCGTTCAAGGGGGATACTTCACCCCTCCACTTT
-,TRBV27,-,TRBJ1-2,CASSKVGHRYNYGYTF,TGTGCCAGCAGTAAGGTGGGGCACAGGTATAACTATGGCTACACCTTC
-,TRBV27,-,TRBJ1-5,CASSLNPFWDQPQHF,TGTGCCAGCAGTTTAAACCCCTTTTGGGATCAGCCCCAGCATTTT
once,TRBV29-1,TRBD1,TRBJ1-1,CSGDRETEAFF,TGCAGCGGTGACAGGGAAACTGAAGCTTTCTTT
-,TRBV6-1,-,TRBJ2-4,CASSAGTSYPAKNIQYF,TGTGCCAGCAGTGCCGGGACTTCCTATCCGGCCAAAAACATTCAGTACTTC
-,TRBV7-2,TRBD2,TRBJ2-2,CASRKVAGVITGELFF,TGTGCCAGCAGGAAGGTAGCGGGAGTGATCACCGGGGAGCTGTTTTTT
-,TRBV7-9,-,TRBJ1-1,CASSAWTYYTEAFF,TGTGCCAGCAGCGCCTGGACATACTACACTGAAGCTTTCTTT
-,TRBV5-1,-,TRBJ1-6,CASSLVAGLTSPLHF,TGCGCCAGCAGCTTGGTGGCGGGTCTTACTTCACCCCTCCACTTT
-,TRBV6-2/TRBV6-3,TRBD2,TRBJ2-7,CASSFQTSGSSYEQYF,TGTGCCAGCAGTTTCCAGACTAGCGGGTCCTCCTACGAGCAGTACTTC
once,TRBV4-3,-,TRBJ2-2,CASSQEMGTVFAPLNTGELFF,TGCGCCAGCAGCCAAGAGATGGGTACGGTTTTTGCCCCCCTAAACACCGGGGAGCTGTTTTTT
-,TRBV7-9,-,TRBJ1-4,CASSLRDTLNEKLFF,TGTGCCAGCAGCCTCCGGGACACCCTGAATGAAAAACTGTTTTTT
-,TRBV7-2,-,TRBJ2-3,CASSYRPDTLLSDTQYF,TGTGCCAGCAGCTACAGACCCGACACCTTATTATCTGATACGCAGTATTTT